This TCR beta chain was sequenced during a study of blood T cell repertoires in COVID-19. About the study: Acute and convalescent COVID-19 samples came from the United States, Italy and Spain. The analysed material was cDNA or gDNA that came from T cells, B-cell-depleted T cells, or PBMCs.

The V gene lost 2 bases and the J gene lost 9 bases, with 14 bases spanning the gap. CDR1 LNHDA and CDR2 SQIVND come from the germline V gene (reference sequence). CDR3 length: 14 amino acids. Original methodology: From reference gene primer amplification, estimates of nucleated cell counts were derived. Method: immunoSEQ multiplex PCR; TCRdb's copy keeps in-frame clones and lacks some. V and J calls and clone size follow that table, whereas D and trimming were derived from the DNA. Of some 110,000 clones in the sample, 75% to 90% were seen once. This TCR derives from a human donor in a cohort sampled during active COVID-19. The gene calls are TRBV19 and TRBJ1-5; D gene uncertain. Sequenced sample: peripheral blood. The CDR3 spells CASSIQQTDGPQHF. The CDR3 region has the DNA TGTGCCAGTAGTATACAACAGACCGATGGGCCCCAGCATTTT.